The rows below give T cell receptor beta chains drawn from one sample of a study of T cells in Graves' hyperthyroidism and ophthalmopathy. TCRdb processed the multiplex PCR reads anew with MiXCR; each CDR3 protein has one entry. The top ten clones hold 25% to 30% of a sample with roughly 400,000 distinct CDR3 sequences, over 12% of them seen once. The sequencing sample was made of blood. Source of these receptors: a man over 45 with Graves' ophthalmopathy. The CDR3 runs from the conserved cysteine through the conserved F or W. The D gene is left open where the match is weak. Where a row states a size, it is once, few, many or the class of an expanded clone; other rows omit it.

>TRBV12-3/TRBV12-4|TRBJ2-1|few|.|14
TGTGCCAGCAGTTTAGCTCCGGGGAACGCTGAGCAGTTCTTC
CASSLAPGNAEQFF
>TRBV2|TRBJ2-7|many|TRBD1|15
TGTGCCAGCAGCGAACAGGGGGCGCAGATTTACGAGCAGTACTTC
CASSEQGAQIYEQYF
>TRBV12-3/TRBV12-4|TRBJ2-1|.|TRBD1|15
TGTGCCAGCAGTCCCCTACAGGGACAGGACAATGAGCAGTTCTTC
CASSPLQGQDNEQFF
>TRBV11-2|TRBJ2-5|many|.|15
TGTGCCAGCAGCTTATTGGGACACAATGGGGAGACCCAGTACTTC
CASSLLGHNGETQYF
>TRBV28|TRBJ2-3|.|TRBD2|15
TGTGCCAGCAGTTTTGGGAGGGGACCGCGGGATACGCAGTATTTT
CASSFGRGPRDTQYF
>TRBV20-1|TRBJ1-6|many|TRBD1|14
TGCAGTGCTAGAGGGGGGACAGGGTATTCACCCCTCCACTTT
CSARGGTGYSPLHF
>TRBV5-1|TRBJ1-1|many|.|14
TGCGCCAGCAGCTTAAGTACACGGAACACTGAAGCTTTCTTT
CASSLSTRNTEAFF
>TRBV11-2|TRBJ2-5|many|TRBD1|16
TGTGCCAGCAGCGCACACATCAGGGGGCGCGGGGAGACCCAGTACTTC
CASSAHIRGRGETQYF
>TRBV9|TRBJ2-1|.|.|14
TGTGCCAGCAGCGTAGATACGGCGTACAATGAGCAGTTCTTC
CASSVDTAYNEQFF
>TRBV28|TRBJ2-7|many|TRBD2|13
TGTGCCGGAAATAGCGGGAGAGGTGACGAGCAGTACTTC
CAGNSGRGDEQYF
>TRBV20-1|TRBJ2-7|.|TRBD2|16
TGCAGTGCATCCGGGACTAGCGGGAGATCCTCCTACGAGCAGTACTTC
CSASGTSGRSSYEQYF
>TRBV7-9|TRBJ2-1|many|.|14
TGTGCCAGCAGCTTAGTCGGAGGGGAGCCTGAGCAGTTCTTC
CASSLVGGEPEQFF
>TRBV11-2|TRBJ2-1|many|.|14
TGTGCCAGCAGCCTAACCGGGCTAAGCAATGAGCAGTTCTTC
CASSLTGLSNEQFF
>TRBV29-1|TRBJ1-5|.|.|13
TGCAGCGTTGGCAGTAATAGCAATCAGCCCCAGCATTTT
CSVGSNSNQPQHF
>TRBV7-8|TRBJ2-1|many|TRBD2|15
TGTGCCAGCAGCTTAGCAGCGGGAGGATTAAATGAGCAGTTCTTC
CASSLAAGGLNEQFF
>TRBV2|TRBJ2-5|.|.|16
TGTGCCAGCAGACAATCTAGCGTTATTGTATTAGAGACCCAGTACTTC
CASRQSSVIVLETQYF
>TRBV6-1|TRBJ1-5|few|.|15
TGTGCCAGCAGTCCCAGGGTTCATGGCAATCAGCCCCAGCATTTT
CASSPRVHGNQPQHF